This TCR beta chain was recovered during a study of CD8 T cells in ankylosing spondylitis. Overall study results and limits: Disease-associated clones were reportedly significantly overrepresented in matched ankylosing spondylitis synovial fluid. It appeared that ankylosing spondylitis blood was characterized by a TCR beta motif of eight highly homologous variants. Previously reported in reactive arthritis synovial fluid and blood were some of the motif variants. Researchers report that disease-linked clones proved CD8+ and relatively rare in peripheral blood.

Germline CDR1 SGHTA, CDR2 FQGNSA. This CDR3 spans 17 amino acids. The V and J ends lost 3 bases and 8 bases, in that order; junction bases with no gene match: 11. Concerning this clonotype: Its cognate antigen is unknown.

Quantitative 5'-RACE with molecular barcodes generated TCR beta libraries. TCRdb reprocessed the 5' RACE reads with MiXCR, giving one entry per CDR3 protein. The repertoire holds some 700,000 distinct CDR3 sequences, with 15% to 20% as singletons. This TCR was sampled from a male donor with ankylosing spondylitis. The chain has TRBV7-2 and TRBJ1-6; TRBD1 matches 9 bases. Sequencing used blood, either unsorted or a sorted T cell fraction (not recorded which). CDR3 amino acids: CASSFVPGQGWDSPLHF. Written as DNA, the CDR3 is TGTGCCAGCAGCTTCGTCCCGGGACAGGGATGGGATTCACCCCTCCACTTT.